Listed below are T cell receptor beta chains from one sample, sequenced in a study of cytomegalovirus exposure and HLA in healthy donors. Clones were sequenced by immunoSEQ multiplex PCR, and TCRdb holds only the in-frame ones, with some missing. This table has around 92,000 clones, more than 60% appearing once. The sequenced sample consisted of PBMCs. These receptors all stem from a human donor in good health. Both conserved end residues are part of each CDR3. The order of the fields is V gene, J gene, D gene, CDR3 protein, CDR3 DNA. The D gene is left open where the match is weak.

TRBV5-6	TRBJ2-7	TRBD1	CASSHTGTGGFYEQYF	TGTGCCAGCAGCCACACCGGGACAGGGGGATTTTACGAGCAGTACTTC
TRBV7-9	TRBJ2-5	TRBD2	CASSHPGGETQYF	TGTGCCAGCAGCCACCCGGGGGGAGAGACCCAGTACTTC
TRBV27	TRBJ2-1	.	CASSLAVSYNEQFF	TGTGCCAGCAGTTTAGCGGTCTCCTACAATGAGCAGTTCTTC
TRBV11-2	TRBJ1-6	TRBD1	CASSMTGGRSPLHF	TGTGCCAGCAGCATGACAGGGGGTAGATCACCCCTCCACTTT
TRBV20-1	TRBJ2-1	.	CSALGDNEQFF	TGCAGTGCGTTAGGGGACAATGAGCAGTTCTTC
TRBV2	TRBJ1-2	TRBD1	CASSKGQGGYGYTF	TGTGCCAGCAGCAAAGGACAGGGTGGCTATGGCTACACCTTC
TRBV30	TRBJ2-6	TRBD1	CAWSRRRQGVVGANVLTF	TGTGCCTGGAGTAGGAGGAGACAGGGGGTGGTTGGGGCCAACGTCCTGACTTTC
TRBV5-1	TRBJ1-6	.	CASSLGGGDSNSPLHF	TGCGCCAGCAGCTTGGGCGGAGGGGATTCCAATTCACCCCTCCACTTT
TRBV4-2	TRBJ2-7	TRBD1	CASSQDEGQGAGEQYF	TGTGCCAGCAGCCAAGATGAGGGACAGGGGGCCGGCGAGCAGTACTTC
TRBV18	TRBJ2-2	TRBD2	CASSPPGLAANTGELFF	TGTGCCAGCTCACCACCGGGTCTAGCGGCGAACACCGGGGAGCTGTTTTTT
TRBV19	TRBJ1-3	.	CASSLATGVSGNTIYF	TGTGCCAGTAGTTTAGCGACGGGAGTCTCTGGAAACACCATATATTTT
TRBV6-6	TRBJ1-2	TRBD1	CASISGTGRGYTF	TGTGCCAGCATAAGTGGGACAGGGCGCGGCTACACCTTC
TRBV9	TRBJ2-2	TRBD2	CASSVPAGVNTGELFF	TGTGCCAGCAGCGTACCGGCGGGGGTAAACACCGGGGAGCTGTTTTTT
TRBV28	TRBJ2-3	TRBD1	CASSPTRGRGLSDTQYF	TGTGCCAGCAGTCCCACCAGGGGGCGCGGCTTGTCAGATACGCAGTATTTT
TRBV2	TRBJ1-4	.	CASKESTNEKLFF	TGTGCCAGCAAGGAGTCAACTAATGAAAAACTGTTTTTT